The 16 T cell receptor beta chains listed next were all sequenced from one sample in a study of blood T cell repertoires in COVID-19. Sequencing used immunoSEQ multiplex PCR; TCRdb keeps in-frame clones, though not all of them. The table has 200,000 to 250,000 clones, roughly 80% seen once. The sequencing sample was made of PBMCs or T cells enriched from blood (not recorded which). These receptors were taken from a man in his sixties who had recovered from COVID-19.

The chain couples TRBV7-2 to TRBJ2-5; D uncertain. Trimming pared 1 base from V and 7 bases from J, leaving 10 bases between. The CDR3 loop spans 13 amino acids. Germline CDR1 and CDR2: SGHTA and FQGNSA. The CDR3 DNA sequence: TGTGCCAGCAGCTTAGGTCCAGCGTGGACCCAGTACTTC. This sequence encodes CASSLGPAWTQYF. Looking up the rest from reference TRBV7-2 and TRBJ2-5 gives the full variable domain: GAGVSQSPSNKVTEKGKDVELRCDPISGHTALYWYRQSLGQGLEFLIYFQGNSAPDKSGLPSDRFSAERTGGSVSTLTIQRTQQEDSAVYLCASSLGPAWTQYFGPGTRLLVL.

The chain uses TRBV4-2 and TRBJ1-2; weak D call: TRBD1 (5 bases). This CDR3 spans 16 amino acids. CDR1 LGHNA and CDR2 YNFKEQ come from the germline V gene. V dropped 1 base and J dropped 3 bases, with 15 bases sitting between them. This CDR3 is CASSQGSGRVDYGYTF. The CDR3 nucleotides are TGTGCCAGCAGCCAAGGGTCCGGCAGGGTAGACTATGGCTACACCTTC.

The rearrangement uses TRBV19 and TRBJ1-2; D unclear. CDR1 and CDR2 (germline): LNHDA, SQIVND (reference sequence). The CDR3 has 12 amino acids. V gave up 5 bases and J gave up 7 bases, with 11 bases separating them. In nucleotides, the CDR3 is TGTGCCAGTAGTTGGATAGGGAGTGGCTACACCTTC. The encoded protein is CASSWIGSGYTF.

This chain connects TRBV11-2 to TRBJ1-6; possibly TRBD1 for D (6 bases). V gave up 3 bases and J gave up 9 bases, with 12 bases separating them. CDR3 size: 14 residues. CDR1 SGHAT and CDR2 FQNNGV come from the germline V gene. The CDR3 sequence is CASSLDSLSSPLHF. In DNA form, the CDR3 reads TGTGCCAGCAGCTTGGACAGTTTAAGTTCACCCCTCCACTTT.

This clone turned up a few times. V usage is TRBV5-5 and J usage is TRBJ2-1; TRBD1 aligns across 9 bases. The CDR3 is 17 amino acids. J lost 0 bases, V lost 2 bases, and 6 bases had no gene match. CDR1 and CDR2 (germline): SGHKS, YYEKEE (reference sequence). CDR3 bases: TGTGCCAGCAGCTTCAAACAGGGGGCGGCCTCCTACAATGAGCAGTTCTTC. Translated, it gives CASSFKQGAASYNEQFF.

The V call is TRBV4-2, the J call TRBJ2-2; 8 bases are shared with TRBD2. V shed 7 bases and J 4 bases; nucleotides not matched to a gene: 5. CDR3 length: 14 residues. Germline V gives CDR1 LGHNA, CDR2 YNFKEQ. CDR3 in amino acids: CASKTRGGTGELFF. The CDR3 DNA is TGTGCCAGCAAGACCCGGGGGGGCACCGGGGAGCTGTTTTTT.

The V call is TRBV11-3, the J call TRBJ2-1; a weak D match, TRBD2 (5 bases). CDR3 length: 15 residues. The V end lost 8 bases, the J end lost 2 bases, and 16 bases lay between the germline ends. CDR1 SGHNT and CDR2 YENEEA come from the germline V gene. The CDR3 spells CASGRALRAYNEQFF. In DNA, the CDR3 is TGTGCCAGCGGAAGGGCACTGAGGGCCTACAATGAGCAGTTCTTC. The full variable domain, in which reference TRBV11-3 and TRBJ2-1 provide the parts outside the CDR3, is EAGVVQSPRYKIIEKKQPVAFWCNPISGHNTLYWYLQNLGQGPELLIRYENEEAVDDSQLPKDRFSAERLKGVDSTLKIQPAELGDSAVYLCASGRALRAYNEQFFGPGTRLTVL.

This sequence joins TRBV6-4 and TRBJ2-1, with 7 positions matching TRBD1. The V segment lost 5 bases and the J segment 0 bases; nucleotides outside the gene matches: 4. The CDR3 runs 15 residues. Germline V gives CDR1 MRHNA, CDR2 SNTAGT. As DNA, the CDR3 is TGTGCCAGCAGTACGACAGGGAGCTCCTACAATGAGCAGTTCTTC. This sequence encodes CASSTTGSSYNEQFF.

This clone was recorded only once. This sequence joins TRBV3-1 (or the pseudogene TRBV3-2) and TRBJ2-7; a possible D gene is TRBD1 (5 bases). The ends were cut back, 8 bases at V and 2 bases at J, with 10 bases in the middle. From germline, CDR1 is LGHDT and CDR2 YNNKEL (reference sequence). CDR3 length equals 12 residues. The CDR3 is CASGDSPYEQYF. DNA for the CDR3: TGTGCCAGCGGTGACAGCCCCTACGAGCAGTACTTC.

The rearrangement links TRBV9 to TRBJ2-3; 8 bases match TRBD2. In germline, CDR1 is SGDLS, CDR2 YYNGEE. This CDR3 comprises 16 residues. The V segment lost 0 bases and the J segment 4 bases; nucleotides outside the gene matches: 7. The CDR3 DNA is TGTGCCAGCAGCGTAGATCGGGGGGGCTTCGCAGATACGCAGTATTTT. Residues: CASSVDRGGFADTQYF.

The chain employs TRBV10-2 and TRBJ1-4; D is possibly TRBD1 (6 bases). V lost 6 bases to trimming and J lost 10 bases, with 15 bases between them. CDR3 length: 13 residues. Germline values: CDR1 WSHSY, CDR2 SAAADI. The CDR3 sequence is CASSGQPSRKLFF. In nucleotides, the CDR3 is TGCGCCAGCAGCGGACAGCCATCTCGAAAACTGTTTTTT.

The gene calls are TRBV15 and TRBJ1-4; D possibly corresponds to TRBD1 (5 bases). Trimming cost V 1 base and J 3 bases, with 9 bases left between them. The CDR3 has 15 residues. CDR1 and CDR2 from the germline V gene are LNHNV and YYDKDF (reference sequence). DNA for the CDR3: TGTGCCACCAGCAGAGTAGGGGCGGCTAATGAAAAACTGTTTTTT. Translating it yields CATSRVGAANEKLFF.

The rearrangement joins TRBV24-1 to TRBJ2-5, with D possibly TRBD2 on 5 matching bases. Germline values: CDR1 KGHDR, CDR2 SFDVKD. This CDR3 has 12 amino acids. Trimming removed 3 bases at V and 7 bases at J, with 8 bases between. In DNA, the CDR3 is TGTGCCACCAGTGATCCTCGGGGGACCCAGTACTTC. It is translated as CATSDPRGTQYF.

This chain joins TRBV7-9 and TRBJ1-2; no clear D gene. Trimming shortened V by 5 bases and J by 4 bases, and 11 bases separated the two germline ends. The CDR3 has 13 amino acids. The germline V gene encodes CDR1 SEHNR and CDR2 FQNEAQ (reference sequence). The CDR3 coding sequence is TGTGCCAGCAGCACCAGTGCAGGCTATGGCTACACCTTC. This sequence encodes CASSTSAGYGYTF.

This clone was found a few times. The chain recombines TRBV19 with TRBJ1-2, with D maybe TRBD1 (5 bases). This CDR3 has 14 amino acids. The V gene's germline CDR1 is LNHDA and CDR2 SQIVND (reference sequence). Trimming cost V 5 bases and J 7 bases, with 17 bases left between them. The CDR3 loop reads CASSPGGTRAGYTF. CDR3 nucleotides: TGTGCCAGTAGTCCCGGCGGGACGCGGGCTGGCTACACCTTC.

This chain uses TRBV24-1 with TRBJ2-3; D is unresolved. CDR1 and CDR2 from the germline V gene are KGHDR and SFDVKD. With 7 bases removed from V and 0 bases from J, the gap between germline ends came to 13 bases. The CDR3 covers 15 residues. CDR3 in DNA: TGTGCCACCAGCCAAACCCTATCTAGCACAGATACGCAGTATTTT. This encodes CATSQTLSSTDTQYF.